Listed below are T cell receptor beta chains from one sample, sequenced in a study of regulatory T cells in long-lasting Graves disease. Via MiXCR, TCRdb re-called the multiplex PCR reads, giving one row per CDR3 protein. The sample shows approximately 250,000 distinct CDR3 sequences, roughly 18% of them seen only once. Sequences were derived from peripheral blood mononuclear cells (PBMCs), sampled at new diagnosis, from a patient treated with antithyroid drugs. The receptors stem from a female donor with Graves disease. The CDR3 runs from the conserved cysteine through the conserved F or W. The D gene is left open where the match is weak. Size is stated for part of the rows, as once, few or many counts, or as a class when the clone is expanded.

V,J,size,D,length,DNA,CDR3
TRBV30,TRBJ1-2,many,.,13,TGTGCCTGGAGTGTGGGAGCTACCGGTGGCTACACCTTC,CAWSVGATGGYTF
TRBV29-1,TRBJ1-1,many,.,13,TGCAGCGTCGGGATTGGGATGAACACTGAAGCTTTCTTT,CSVGIGMNTEAFF
TRBV20-1,TRBJ2-3,.,.,12,TGCAGTGCTAGAAGGCGGAAAGATACGCAGTATTTT,CSARRRKDTQYF
TRBV7-9,TRBJ1-5,many,TRBD1,16,TGTGCCAGCAGCTTAGGGGGGACAGGGGGCTGGCAGCCCCAGCATTTT,CASSLGGTGGWQPQHF
TRBV11-2,TRBJ2-5,many,.,13,TGTGCCAGCAGCACACAGGGTTCAGAGACCCAGTACTTC,CASSTQGSETQYF
TRBV6-1,TRBJ1-2,many,.,12,TGTGCCAGCAGTGCAGCTAACTATGGCTACACCTTC,CASSAANYGYTF
TRBV5-1,TRBJ2-2,many,TRBD2,16,TGCGCCAGCAGCCCCTATAGCGGGCTCGGAACCGGGGAGCTGTTTTTT,CASSPYSGLGTGELFF
TRBV10-3,TRBJ1-6,.,.,14,TGTGCCATCAGCCTTGAAGTATCGGCTTCACCCCTCCACTTT,CAISLEVSASPLHF
TRBV7-8,TRBJ1-1,many,.,14,TGTGCCAGCAGCTCCCGCCCCGGGGGCACTGAAGCTTTCTTT,CASSSRPGGTEAFF
TRBV7-9,TRBJ2-4,few,.,15,TGTGCCAGCAGCCCAAGACTAAGTATTAAAACCATTCAGTACTTC,CASSPRLSIKTIQYF
TRBV7-2,TRBJ2-5,many,.,16,TGTGCCAGCAGCTTAGCTAGCGGAGGGGGGATAGAGACCCAGTACTTC,CASSLASGGGIETQYF
TRBV5-1,TRBJ2-5,many,TRBD1,14,TGCGCCAGCAGACCAGGGGGCTCCCTGGAGACCCAGTACTTC,CASRPGGSLETQYF
TRBV29-1,TRBJ1-1,many,.,11,TGCAGCGTTGGCGTGAACACTGAAGCTTTCTTT,CSVGVNTEAFF
TRBV4-2,TRBJ2-2,many,.,16,TGTGCCAGCACGCAACTGGAGACTAGTAGCACCGGGGAGCTGTTTTTT,CASTQLETSSTGELFF
TRBV15,TRBJ2-5,many,TRBD1,14,TGTGCCACCAGCAGAGGACAGGGGCAAGAGACCCAGTACTTC,CATSRGQGQETQYF
TRBV24-1,TRBJ2-2,.,.,14,TGTGCCTCCAGTGATTTGGCGGACACCGGGGAGCTGTTTTTT,CASSDLADTGELFF
TRBV7-9,TRBJ2-3,.,.,16,TGTGCCAGCAGCCCTACTTCTAGCGACTCACAATATACGCAGTATTTT,CASSPTSSDSQYTQYF
TRBV12-3/TRBV12-4,TRBJ1-5,many,TRBD1,16,TGTGCCAGCAGTGAACGGACAGGGGCTAGCAATCAGCCCCAGCATTTT,CASSERTGASNQPQHF
TRBV7-9,TRBJ2-4,.,.,16,TGTGCCAGCAGCTTAGGTGTGGTGGTCCAGTCAGACATTAAGTACTTC,CASSLGVVVQSDIKYF
TRBV2,TRBJ2-7,many,.,15,TGTGCCAGCAGTGACTCCCTAGCGTCTAACTACGAGCAGTACTTC,CASSDSLASNYEQYF
TRBV12-3/TRBV12-4,TRBJ2-5,.,TRBD1,15,TGTGCCAGCAGTTCTTCAGGGGGCGCTGGGGAGACCCAGTACTTC,CASSSSGGAGETQYF
TRBV29-1,TRBJ2-3,many,.,15,TGCAGCGTTGAATGGGGTTGGGGGACCACAGATACGCAGTATTTT,CSVEWGWGTTDTQYF